The next 14 T cell receptor beta chains were all read from a single sample in a study of T cell clonality in common variable immunodeficiency. Assay: immunoSEQ multiplex PCR; the TCRdb copy retains only in-frame clones and omits some. The sample gives 50,000 to 70,000 clones, none seen only once, and the top ten clones hold around 0.8%. Sequenced sample: peripheral blood mononuclear cells. These receptors all come from a person between 18 and 70 years old in good health.

There are many counts of this clone. The germline gene is not matched at one end of the junction; a read error may be the cause. The sequenced fragment ends 3 residues before the CDR3 boundary, so the rest is inferred from the germline J gene. The chain uses TRBV4-2 and TRBJ2-1, with 8 bases identical to TRBD2. Germline V gene lookup returns CDR1 LGHNA and CDR2 YNFKEQ. CDR3 length equals 16 residues. The sequenced part of the CDR3 DNA is TGCGCCAGCAGCCATCCCGGGGGGGGGCCGGGAAATGAG. It specifies CASSHPGGGPGNE. In full, the CDR3 is CASSHPGGGPGNEQFF.

This clone was seen many times. The read gets to within 3 residues of the CDR3 end, and the germline J gene fills in the rest. The chain links TRBV5-1 to TRBJ1-5; 9 positions agree with TRBD1. From germline, CDR1 is SGHRS and CDR2 YFSETQ. Germline trimming cut 4 bases from V and 6 bases from J; bases unmatched to any gene: 8. The CDR3 is 15 residues long. CDR3 DNA (partial): TGCGCCAGCAGCCTGACAGGGGGTGGCGGTCAGCCC. Its protein is CASSLTGGGGQP. The CDR3, in full, reads CASSLTGGGGQPQHF.

In this sample, this clone turned up many times. The CDR3 spells CASSLAGGLAKNIQYF. The part of the CDR3 DNA that was read is TGTGCCAGCAGCTTGGCGGGGGGCCTGGCCAAAAACATT. The chain joins TRBV5-4 to TRBJ2-4; the D gene is possibly TRBD2 (7 bases). The CDR3 end falls 3 residues outside the read, so it is completed with the germline J gene. The V and J ends lost 0 bases and 1 base respectively, with 11 bases between them. The length of the CDR3 is 16 residues. Germline values: CDR1 SGHNT, CDR2 YYREEE (reference sequence).

This clone was observed at least ten times. The read finishes 3 residues shy of the CDR3 end, and the germline J gene is used to complete it. V and J are TRBV7-9 and TRBJ2-6; D is unclear. The CDR3 totals 15 residues. The ends were cut back, 5 bases at V and 0 bases at J, with 8 bases in the middle. Germline-derived CDR1 and CDR2 are SEHNR and FQNEAQ (reference sequence). CDR3: CASSPVNSGANVLTF. CDR3 bases read: TGTGCCAGCAGCCCTGTTAACTCTGGGGCCAACGTC.

This clone was recorded many times. The CDR3 end lies 3 residues beyond the end of the read and is filled in from the germline J gene. The genes are TRBV5-1 and TRBJ2-5, with D possibly matching TRBD1 (6 bases). Germline loops: CDR1 SGHRS, CDR2 YFSETQ. The CDR3 covers 13 residues. The V end lost 4 bases, the J end lost 2 bases, and 9 bases lay between the germline ends. The CDR3 bases that were read are TGCGCCAGCAGCCGAGGACAGCAAGAGACC. Its protein is CASSRGQQET. The CDR3, in full, reads CASSRGQQETQYF.

This clone was seen repeatedly, ten times or more. Being one base from a much bigger clone, this may be a read error. The read is 3 residues too short to cover the CDR3 end, so that end is filled in from the germline J gene. The same CDR3 can be traced to other DNA sequences in this sample. V is TRBV10-3 and J is TRBJ1-2; 8 bases match TRBD1. The V gene's germline CDR1 is ENHRY and CDR2 SYGVKD. The CDR3 runs 13 residues. The part of the CDR3 DNA that was read is TGTGCCATCAGTAGGGGACAGGCTATAGGT. Protein product: CAISRGQAIG. The whole CDR3 is CAISRGQAIGYTF.

There are a few counts of this clone. Read sequence stops 3 residues before the CDR3 end, and the germline J gene provides the missing end. The genes are TRBV7-6 and TRBJ1-1, with 9 bases fitting TRBD1. This CDR3 spans 14 amino acids. Unmatched junction bases numbered 4, after V lost 5 bases and J lost 3 bases. Looked up from germline, CDR1 is SGHVS and CDR2 is FNYEAQ. CDR3 amino acids: CASSPGTGYTEAFF. Partial CDR3 DNA: TGTGCCAGCAGCCCAGGGACAGGGTACACTGAA.

This clone was observed many times. The missing CDR3 end, 3 residues past where the read stops, is filled in from the germline J gene. The chain links TRBV6-4 to TRBJ2-1, with 7 positions matching TRBD1. The CDR3 loop spans 13 amino acids. Germline-derived CDR1 and CDR2 are MRHNA and SNTAGT. With 2 bases clipped from V and 5 bases from J, the junction kept 0 bases outside the gene matches. CDR3 in amino acids: CASSDRGHNEQFF. The CDR3 DNA, read in part, is TGTGCCAGCAGTGACAGGGGGCACAATGAG.

This clone has a count of ten or more. The read ends 3 residues early relative to the CDR3; the germline J gene fills the gap. The chain has TRBV5-6 and TRBJ2-5; weak D call: TRBD1 (5 bases). V lost 4 bases, J lost 0 bases, and 10 bases lay in between. This CDR3 is 14 amino acids long. Germline-derived CDR1 and CDR2 are SGHDT and YYEEEE. The CDR3: CASSGAEYQETQYF. CDR3 DNA (partial): TGTGCCAGCAGCGGGGCTGAGTACCAAGAGACC.

This clone was counted many times. The read falls 3 residues short of the CDR3 end, and the missing part is taken from the germline J gene. This chain uses TRBV10-1 with TRBJ1-4; the match to TRBD1 covers 7 bases. The germline V gene encodes CDR1 WNHNN and CDR2 SYGVQD (reference sequence). The V gene end was trimmed by 5 bases and the J gene end by 4 bases; junction bases not matched to a gene: 10. The CDR3 is made up of 16 amino acids. The CDR3 reads CASSTLRQGLNEKLFF. The sequenced CDR3 bases are TGCGCCAGCAGTACCCTTAGACAGGGACTTAATGAAAAA.

This clone was seen repeatedly, ten times or more. The CDR3 DNA, read in part, is TGCGCCAGCAGCTTGGAGGTGGGGCCTGGGGCCAACGTG. It codes for CASSLEVGPGANV. The whole CDR3 is CASSLEVGPGANVLFF. The gene calls are TRBV5-1 and TRBJ2-2, with D perhaps matching TRBD1 (5 bases). The CDR3 is cut off 3 residues early in the read; its end comes from the germline J gene. The length of the CDR3 is 16 residues. Germline-derived CDR1 and CDR2 are SGHRS and YFSETQ.

A few counts support this clone. The read finishes 3 residues shy of the CDR3 end, and the germline J gene is used to complete it. J is TRBJ2-2 and V is TRBV5-6; no clear D. Per the germline V gene, CDR1 is SGHDT and CDR2 is YYEEEE. This CDR3 has 15 residues. This CDR3 is CASSSLDATNEKLFF. The DNA read from the CDR3 is TGTGCCAGCAGCTCCCTAGATGCAACTAATGAAAAG.

The table lists this clone with many counts. The read falls 3 residues short of the CDR3 end, and the missing part is taken from the germline J gene. The chain uses TRBV10-3 and TRBJ1-6; D uncertain. This CDR3 has 13 amino acids. Germline-derived CDR1 and CDR2 are ENHRY and SYGVKD. The ends were cut back, 11 bases at V and 7 bases at J, with 15 bases in the middle. CDR3 protein: CALAGSPNSPLHF. The CDR3 DNA, read in part, is TGTGCCCTCGCGGGGAGCCCAAATTCACCC.

This clone was recorded at least ten times. The read falls 3 residues short of the CDR3 end, and the missing part is taken from the germline J gene. J is TRBJ1-1 and V is TRBV7-6; 8 bases line up with TRBD1. The germline V gene has CDR1 SGHVS and CDR2 FNYEAQ. Germline trimming cut 2 bases from V and 4 bases from J; bases unmatched to any gene: 9. CDR3 length equals 16 residues. The CDR3 reads CASSLFTRGPGTEAFF. The covered CDR3 bases are TGTGCCAGCAGCTTATTCACCAGGGGGCCGGGCACTGAA. The full variable domain, in which reference TRBV7-6 and TRBJ1-1 provide the parts outside the CDR3, is GAGVSQSPRYKVTKRGQDVALRCDPISGHVSLYWYRQALGQGPEFLTYFNYEAQQDKSGLPNDRFSAERPEGSISTLTIQRTEQRDSAMYRCASSLFTRGPGTEAFFGQGTRLTVV.